This T cell receptor beta chain was retrieved from a study of cytomegalovirus exposure and HLA in healthy donors. Study as a whole: Among the 350 to 500 donors who were genotyped, 81% fell in the genetic ancestry cluster that is associated with self-reported Caucasian donors. The study's findings and limits: An observed cluster of highly shared sequence variants was recorded as a likely sequencing artifact. The investigators catalogued 150 to 200 TCR beta chains as cytomegalovirus-associated. Prior analysis indicated that the majority of TCR beta V segments exhibited productivity approximately 90% or approximately 30% of the time.

Use of 60 Vbeta and 13 Jbeta primers characterized the PCR. Sequenced by immunoSEQ multiplex PCR; TCRdb stores in-frame clones only, minus some. Here the sample spans 120,000 or so clones, roughly 80% being singletons. A note on this clone: Its matching antigen is unknown.

The CDR3 runs 13 residues. Germline CDR1 reads SGHRS; CDR2 reads YFSETQ. J gave up 4 bases and V 3 bases, and 1 base lay outside the gene matches. J is TRBJ1-2 and V is TRBV5-1, with 9 bases aligning to TRBD1. The sample comprised PBMCs. The clonotype was recovered from a woman between 40 and 50 years old in good health and CMV-seropositive. The CDR3 sequence is CASSSDRGYGYTF. The CDR3 DNA follows: TGCGCCAGCAGCTCGGACAGGGGCTATGGCTACACCTTC.